Listed below are T cell receptor beta chains from one sample, sequenced in a study of T-cell reconstitution after alpha-beta-depleted transplantation in children. From the PCR reads, TCRdb called clonotypes with MiXCR, one entry per CDR3 protein. The sample includes approximately 800,000 distinct CDR3 sequences, approximately 15% seen only once; the top ten take 5%. The sample in question was PBMCs, mostly from graft donor cells, obtained 360 days after TCRalphabeta/CD19-depleted stem cell transplant. These receptors were collected from a male patient under 18 who had a stem cell transplant for acute lymphoblastic leukemia, so the T cells may come from the graft donor. The CDR3 runs from the conserved cysteine through the conserved F or W. The order of the fields is J gene, V gene, D gene, CDR3 protein. A D gene is named only where the DNA matches it firmly.

>TRBJ2-2|TRBV7-7|-
CASSFSGTVNTGELFF
>TRBJ2-7|TRBV7-9|TRBD2
CASSLPSSGSSYEQYF
>TRBJ2-7|TRBV7-9|-
CASSPSAVYEQYF
>TRBJ2-3|TRBV7-8|TRBD2
CASSSGLATDTQYF
>TRBJ2-3|TRBV3-1|-
CASSQTSPDTQYF
>TRBJ1-2|TRBV25-1|-
CASSEFSSAPYGYTF
>TRBJ2-1|TRBV3-1|-
CASSHRQAGNEQFF
>TRBJ2-6|TRBV14|-
CASRPQGTGANVLTF
>TRBJ1-2|TRBV14|TRBD1
CASSPQDRHGYTF
>TRBJ2-1|TRBV7-9|-
CATHKRVRNEQFF
>TRBJ1-1|TRBV20-1|-
CSARATGLSTEAFF
>TRBJ1-2|TRBV4-1|TRBD1
CASILSPTGEVDGYTF
>TRBJ2-1|TRBV27|TRBD2
CASSPLAGGGIEQFF
>TRBJ2-2|TRBV6-5|TRBD2
CASSSLGLAGFNTGELFF
>TRBJ2-5|TRBV20-1|-
CSAPIVGTQETQYF
>TRBJ2-7|TRBV7-9|-
CASSLSLSPEQYF
>TRBJ2-7|TRBV10-3|-
CAIAPTENYEQYF
>TRBJ2-2|TRBV24-1|-
CATRGLRTENTGELFF
>TRBJ2-5|TRBV6-1|TRBD1
CASSDGKGAGQETQYF
>TRBJ2-2|TRBV5-1|TRBD1
CASSLWGQQNTGELFF
>TRBJ2-5|TRBV9|TRBD2
CASSGTSGRLETQYF
>TRBJ1-1|TRBV5-1|-
CASSLAIATEAFF
>TRBJ2-7|TRBV7-9|TRBD1
CASSFKGTVPAAQYF
>TRBJ2-1|TRBV3-1|-
CASSQLNNEQFF
>TRBJ1-2|TRBV20-1|-
CSARGPGTYGYTF
>TRBJ2-1|TRBV29-1|TRBD2
CSVEQGLAGGPRDEQFF
>TRBJ2-5|TRBV5-1|TRBD1
CASSPTGGSETQYF
>TRBJ2-5|TRBV11-1|-
CASSFGLAGGAQETQYF
>TRBJ2-7|TRBV7-3|-
CASSVGAGVLDEQYF
>TRBJ2-1|TRBV12-3/TRBV12-4|-
CASSLGGSNEQFF
>TRBJ2-1|TRBV9|TRBD1
CASSAPPFGQGIDEQFF
>TRBJ2-3|TRBV7-8|-
CASSEGTELTDTQYF
>TRBJ2-3|TRBV15|-
CATSRDGVSWETQYF
>TRBJ2-3|TRBV5-1|-
CASSGVVSTDTQYF
>TRBJ2-2|TRBV24-1|-
CATSDAGTYTGELFF
>TRBJ1-3|TRBV27|TRBD1
CASSPNGQGYSGNTIYF
>TRBJ2-7|TRBV5-6|-
CASNEAGYYYEQYF
>TRBJ2-7|TRBV29-1|TRBD1
CSVERTGTGGRNYEQYF
>TRBJ1-4|TRBV6-5|-
CASSYRRGANEKLFF
>TRBJ2-1|TRBV3-1|TRBD2
CASSQTGGAQFF
>TRBJ1-5|TRBV20-1|TRBD1
CSAIGTARNQPQHF
>TRBJ2-5|TRBV14|-
CASSQDGTRVRTQYF